One T cell receptor beta chain is described in this entry. Its antigen is unknown. Germline V gives CDR1 SGDLS, CDR2 YYNGEE. This CDR3 region has 17 residues. The junction had 11 bases not matched to a gene; V was cut back by 4 bases and J by 0 bases. This sample was included in a study of cytomegalovirus exposure and HLA in healthy donors. Findings and caveats of the study: Donors were assumed by presence/absence analyses to have roughly uniform sequencing depth.

The PCR used 60 Vbeta and 13 Jbeta primers. The protocol was immunoSEQ multiplex PCR, while the TCRdb copy is restricted to in-frame clones and leaves out a portion. The profile covers 150,000 to 200,000 clones, with 68% appearing a single time and about 1.3% taken by the ten largest. The clonotype originates from a man in his fifties or sixties in good health and CMV-seronegative. The sample was PBMCs. V and J are TRBV9 and TRBJ2-3, with TRBD1 matching over 7 bases. The CDR3 spells CASSPTGTNPSTDTQYF. CDR3 coding DNA: TGTGCCAGCAGCCCGACAGGGACCAATCCTAGCACAGATACGCAGTATTTT.